This T cell receptor beta chain came from a study of response to subunit inactivated influenza vaccine. Findings of the study overall: Authors suggested each seasonal influenza vaccination recruits few new T cells.

This clonotype was counted a few times. Its target is unknown. TCRdb re-called the RT-PCR reads through MiXCR, storing one row per CDR3 protein. The data show 800,000 to 1,000,000 distinct CDR3 sequences, 20% to 25% seen once. The material sequenced was PBMCs from blood, taken 5 days after vaccination. The TCR comes from a man in his forties or fifties who received an inactivated influenza vaccine.

Here the CDR3 DNA reads TGTGCCATCACCTCGACCGAGACAGATACGCAGTATTTT. This gives the protein CAITSTETDTQYF. The chain uses TRBV10-3 and TRBJ2-3, with D hard to call. The CDR3 spans 13 residues. From germline, CDR1 is ENHRY and CDR2 SYGVKD. V was pared by 7 bases and J by 3 bases, with 11 bases between.